This T cell receptor (beta chain) was identified during a study of blood T cell repertoires in COVID-19. The wider study: Spain, Italy and the United States supplied samples that represented acute and convalescent COVID-19. The cDNA or gDNA used as material had been derived from T cells, B-cell-depleted T cells, or PBMCs.

This clone was counted between two and nine times. As processed by the authors: The assay estimated nucleated cells by amplifying reference gene primers. Method: immunoSEQ multiplex PCR; TCRdb's copy keeps in-frame clones and lacks some. Clone size and the V and J calls come from that table; the DNA yielded D and trimming. The sample includes about 88,000 clones, 90% seen only once; the top ten take around 1.6%. The CDR3 has 16 residues. The germline V gene has CDR1 SGHTA and CDR2 FQGTGA. The junction had 5 bases not matched to a gene; V was cut back by 5 bases and J by 0 bases. The chain is built from TRBV7-3 and TRBJ2-2; 8 bases line up with TRBD2. The clonotype comes from a man in his sixties with acute or convalescent COVID-19. What was sequenced was peripheral blood. CDR3: CASSPLAGSNTGELFF. The CDR3 DNA is TGTGCCAGCAGCCCCTTAGCGGGATCGAACACCGGGGAGCTGTTTTTT.